The entry below gives a single T cell receptor beta chain sequence along with its context. The sample has other DNA sequences that encode this CDR3 too. The entry originates in a study of control samples from healthy donors and cancer patients. Here immunoSEQ multiplex PCR was the method, and the copy in TCRdb shows in-frame clones only, minus some. The sample holds under 85,000 clones; over 85% are singletons and the top ten take roughly 6%. From germline, CDR1 is SGHAT and CDR2 FQNNGV. Trimming left V 1 base short and J 3 bases short, with 10 bases between. There are 15 residues in the CDR3. The chain links TRBV11-2 to TRBJ1-3, with D maybe TRBD1 (5 bases). This TCR derives from a man in his fifties or sixties with colorectal cancer. Sequenced: PBMCs. CDR3 nucleotides: TGTGCCAGCAGCTTAGTCGCAGGGTTTGGAAACACCATATATTTT. This gives the protein CASSLVAGFGNTIYF.